This T cell receptor beta chain was identified during a study of technical replicates of blood from several donors. Only in-frame clones appear in the TCRdb table, and some are missing; sequencing was by immunoSEQ multiplex PCR. Of around 69,000 clones in the sample, roughly 90% were seen once. The source material was PBMCs. The clonotype was recovered from a human donor in good health. Some clones in this sample may be carry-over from other donors' samples.

DNA for the CDR3: TGTGCCAGCAGCTTGGTAGGGAGGGAAAAACTGTTTTTT. Its translation: CASSLVGREKLFF. The chain joins TRBV5-5 to TRBJ1-4; unclear D gene. The CDR3 has 13 residues. CDR1 and CDR2 from the germline V gene are SGHKS and YYEKEE (reference sequence). V was pared by 0 bases and J by 8 bases, with 8 bases between. The full variable domain, rest sourced from reference TRBV5-5 and TRBJ1-4, is DAGVTQSPTHLIKTRGQQVTLRCSPISGHKSVSWYQQVLGQGPQFIFQYYEKEERGRGNFPDRFSARQFPNYSSELNVNALLLGDSALYLCASSLVGREKLFFGSGTQLSVL.